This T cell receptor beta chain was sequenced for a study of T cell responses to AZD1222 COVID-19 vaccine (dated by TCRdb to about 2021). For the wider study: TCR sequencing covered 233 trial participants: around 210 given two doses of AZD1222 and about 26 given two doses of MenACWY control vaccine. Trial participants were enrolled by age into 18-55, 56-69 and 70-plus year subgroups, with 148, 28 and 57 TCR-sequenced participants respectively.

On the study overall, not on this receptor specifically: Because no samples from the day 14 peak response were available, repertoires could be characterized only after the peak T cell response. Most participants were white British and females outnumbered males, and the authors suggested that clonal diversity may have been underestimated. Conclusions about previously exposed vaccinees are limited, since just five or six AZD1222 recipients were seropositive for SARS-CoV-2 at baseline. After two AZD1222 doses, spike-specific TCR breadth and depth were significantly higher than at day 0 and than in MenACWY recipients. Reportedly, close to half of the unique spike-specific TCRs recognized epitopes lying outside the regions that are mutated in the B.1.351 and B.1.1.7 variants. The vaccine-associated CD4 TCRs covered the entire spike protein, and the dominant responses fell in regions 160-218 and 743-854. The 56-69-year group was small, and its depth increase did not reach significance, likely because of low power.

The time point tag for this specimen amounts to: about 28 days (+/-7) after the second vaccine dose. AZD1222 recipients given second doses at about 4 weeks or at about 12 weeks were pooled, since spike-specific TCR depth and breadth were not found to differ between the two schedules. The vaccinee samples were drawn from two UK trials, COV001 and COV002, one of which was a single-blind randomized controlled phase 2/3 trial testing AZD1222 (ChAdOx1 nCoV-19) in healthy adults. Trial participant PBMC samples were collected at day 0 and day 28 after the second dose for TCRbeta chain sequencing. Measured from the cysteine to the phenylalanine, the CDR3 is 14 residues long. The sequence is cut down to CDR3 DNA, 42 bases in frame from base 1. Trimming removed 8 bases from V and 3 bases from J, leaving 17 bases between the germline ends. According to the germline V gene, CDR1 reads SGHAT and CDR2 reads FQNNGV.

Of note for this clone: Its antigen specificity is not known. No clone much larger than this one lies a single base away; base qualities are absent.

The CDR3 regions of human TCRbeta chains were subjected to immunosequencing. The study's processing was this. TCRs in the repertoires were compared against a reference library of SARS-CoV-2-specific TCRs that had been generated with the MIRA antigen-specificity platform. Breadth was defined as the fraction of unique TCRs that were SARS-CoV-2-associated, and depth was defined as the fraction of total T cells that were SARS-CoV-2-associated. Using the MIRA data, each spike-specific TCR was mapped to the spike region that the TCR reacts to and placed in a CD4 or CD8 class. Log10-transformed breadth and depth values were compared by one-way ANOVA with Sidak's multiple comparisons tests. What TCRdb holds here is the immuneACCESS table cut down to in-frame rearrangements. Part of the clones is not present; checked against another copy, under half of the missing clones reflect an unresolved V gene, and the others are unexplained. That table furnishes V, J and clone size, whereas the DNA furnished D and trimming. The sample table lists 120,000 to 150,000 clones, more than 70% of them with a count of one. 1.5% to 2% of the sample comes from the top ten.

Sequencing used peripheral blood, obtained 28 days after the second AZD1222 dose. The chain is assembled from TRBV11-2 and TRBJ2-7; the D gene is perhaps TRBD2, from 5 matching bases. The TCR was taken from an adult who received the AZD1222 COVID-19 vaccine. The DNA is TGTGCCAGCCTCGCTGGCCGGGCGGGCTACGAGCAGTACTTC. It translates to CASLAGRAGYEQYF.